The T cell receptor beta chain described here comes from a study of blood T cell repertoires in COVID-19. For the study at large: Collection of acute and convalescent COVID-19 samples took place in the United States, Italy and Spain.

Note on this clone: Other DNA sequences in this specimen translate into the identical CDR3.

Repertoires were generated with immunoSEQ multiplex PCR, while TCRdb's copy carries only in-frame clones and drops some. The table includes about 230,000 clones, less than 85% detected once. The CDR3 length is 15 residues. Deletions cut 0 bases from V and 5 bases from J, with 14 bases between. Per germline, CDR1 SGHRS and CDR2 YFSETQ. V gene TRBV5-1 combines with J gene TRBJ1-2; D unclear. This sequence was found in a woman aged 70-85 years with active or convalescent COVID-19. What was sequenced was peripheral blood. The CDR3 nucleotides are TGCGCCAGCAGCTTGGTTCCAAACGTGCAGTATGGCTACACCTTC. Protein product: CASSLVPNVQYGYTF. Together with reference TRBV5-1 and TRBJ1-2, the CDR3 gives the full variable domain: KAGVTQTPRYLIKTRGQQVTLSCSPISGHRSVSWYQQTPGQGLQFLFEYFSETQRNKGNFPGRFSGRQFSNSRSEMNVSTLELGDSALYLCASSLVPNVQYGYTFGSGTRLTVV.